What follows are 14 T cell receptor beta chains derived from one specimen sequenced in a study of T cells in Graves' hyperthyroidism and ophthalmopathy. There were TCR beta CDR3 regions amplified from RNA transcripts. The TCR CDR3 first-round RT-PCR relied on the HTBI primer set. TCRdb re-derived calls from the multiplex PCR reads in MiXCR, one entry per CDR3 protein. The repertoire holds a few hundred thousand distinct CDR3 sequences, about 25% seen once, with roughly 80% in the top ten. The sequencing input was blood. These receptors were obtained from a man aged 45-65 years with Graves' hyperthyroidism.

This clonotype appeared a few times. The chain employs TRBV4-1 and TRBJ2-7; D could derive from TRBD1 or TRBD2 (5 bases each). Trimming pared 0 bases from V and 4 bases from J, leaving 25 bases between. The CDR3 spans 19 residues. Germline V CDR1 and CDR2: MGHRA, YSYEKL. The CDR3 sequence: CASSQEDGGGSGNRYEQYF. CDR3 sequence (DNA): TGCGCCAGCAGCCAAGAAGATGGGGGTGGGAGCGGAAACCGATACGAGCAGTACTTC.

V is TRBV29-1 and J is TRBJ1-1; no reliable D call. The CDR3 contains 13 residues. Germline V gene sequence: CDR1 SQVTM, CDR2 ANQGSEA. Trimming cost V 4 bases and J 1 base, with 10 bases left between them. CDR3 amino acids: CSVVLQPNTEAFF. CDR3 coding DNA: TGCAGCGTTGTGCTACAGCCGAACACTGAAGCTTTCTTT.

This clonotype occurred a few times. The chain recombines TRBV20-1 with TRBJ2-3, with 7 bases matching TRBD2. There are 13 residues in the CDR3. The germline CDR1 and CDR2 sequences are DFQATT and SNEGSKA (reference sequence). V lost 7 bases and J lost 2; bases outside the gene matches: 6. For the CDR3, the DNA is TGCAGTGTCTCGCGGGAGTTCACAGATACGCAGTATTTT. It yields the protein CSVSREFTDTQYF.

The chain employs TRBV6-5 and TRBJ1-4; TRBD1 is a possible D gene (5 bases). Trimming took off 2 bases at V and 7 bases at J, with 14 bases between the two ends. Germline V gives CDR1 MNHEY, CDR2 SVGAGI. The CDR3 totals 15 residues. The CDR3 loop is CASSYDRGSAEKLFF. The CDR3 DNA is TGTGCCAGCAGTTACGATCGGGGCTCGGCTGAAAAACTGTTTTTT.

This clonotype was counted only a few times. V and J are TRBV6-1 and TRBJ2-7, with 7 bases that match TRBD2. CDR1 and CDR2 from the germline V gene are MNHNS and SASEGT. The length of the CDR3 is 14 residues. Trimming took 8 bases from V and 3 from J; bases not matched to a gene: 10. The DNA for the CDR3 is TGTGCCAGCCGAAGCGGGGAAACTCTCTACGAGCAGTACTTC. Translated: CASRSGETLYEQYF.

CDR3 bases: TGTGCCAGCAGCGGGGGGGTTCGGAACACCGGGGAGCTGTTTTTT. Its translation: CASSGGVRNTGELFF. The chain couples TRBV9 to TRBJ2-2; a possible D gene is TRBD2 (6 bases). V gave up 3 bases and J gave up 1 base, with 10 bases separating them. The CDR3 totals 15 residues. Germline CDR1 and CDR2: SGDLS and YYNGEE.

This clonotype was picked up many times. The V call is TRBV3-1, the J call TRBJ1-1; perhaps TRBD1 as D (5 bases). The CDR3 consists of 11 residues. In germline, CDR1 is LGHDT, CDR2 YNNKEL (reference sequence). The ends were cut back, 5 bases at V and 9 bases at J, with 10 bases in the middle. The CDR3 region is CASSSQGKAFF. The CDR3, as DNA: TGTGCCAGCAGCTCGCAGGGTAAAGCTTTCTTT. Based on the CDR3 plus reference TRBV3-1 and TRBJ1-1, the full variable domain is DTAVSQTPKYLVTQMGNDKSIKCEQNLGHDTMYWYKQDSKKFLKIMFSYNNKELIINETVPNRFSPKSPDKAHLNLHINSLELGDSAVYFCASSSQGKAFFGQGTRLTVV.

The chain recombines TRBV13 with TRBJ1-5, with 7 bases fitting TRBD1. The junction had 10 bases not matched to a gene; V was cut back by 5 bases and J by 0 bases. Germline lookup yields CDR1 PRHDT and CDR2 FYEKMQ (reference sequence). The CDR3 loop spans 17 amino acids. The CDR3 DNA is TGTGCCAGCAGCGCCGGGACAGAAACTAATAGCAATCAGCCCCAGCATTTT. It specifies CASSAGTETNSNQPQHF.

This clonotype was detected only a few times. CDR3 region: CAISESRWQVYEQYF. CDR3 bases: TGTGCCATCAGTGAGTCGAGATGGCAGGTCTACGAGCAGTACTTC. The chain recombines TRBV10-3 with TRBJ2-7; D gene uncertain. This CDR3 contains 15 residues. The ends were cut back, 0 bases at V and 3 bases at J, with 12 bases in the middle. Germline V gives CDR1 ENHRY, CDR2 SYGVKD.

This rearrangement joins TRBV5-1 to TRBJ2-7; D may be TRBD1 or TRBD2 (5 bases each). V shed 0 bases and J shed 2 bases, with 12 bases lying between them. Germline V gives CDR1 SGHRS, CDR2 YFSETQ. The CDR3 runs to 15 residues. CDR3 coding DNA: TGCGCCAGCAGCTTGGAACCAGGGAGAACCTACGAGCAGTACTTC. This sequence encodes CASSLEPGRTYEQYF. Drawing the rest from reference TRBV5-1 and TRBJ2-7, the complete variable domain is KAGVTQTPRYLIKTRGQQVTLSCSPISGHRSVSWYQQTPGQGLQFLFEYFSETQRNKGNFPGRFSGRQFSNSRSEMNVSTLELGDSALYLCASSLEPGRTYEQYFGPGTRLTVT.

The chain joins TRBV4-2 to TRBJ2-1, with 10 bases that match TRBD2. The V gene's germline CDR1 is LGHNA and CDR2 YNFKEQ. The CDR3 is made up of 17 amino acids. Losses at the gene ends were 0 bases for V and 2 bases for J; bases not matched to a gene: 4. CDR3 bases: TGTGCCAGCAGCCAAGATTCTAGCGGGAGTGCCTACAATGAGCAGTTCTTC. Protein sequence: CASSQDSSGSAYNEQFF.

V is TRBV11-2 and J is TRBJ2-1; D may be TRBD2 (6 bases). This CDR3 comprises 13 residues. V shed 1 base and J shed 9 bases, with 10 bases lying between them. Looked up from germline, CDR1 is SGHAT and CDR2 is FQNNGV. This CDR3 reads CASSLGHGGEQFF. CDR3 in DNA: TGTGCCAGCAGCTTAGGGCACGGGGGTGAGCAGTTCTTC.

The chain employs TRBV12-5 and TRBJ1-2; possibly TRBD1 for D (6 bases). CDR1 and CDR2 (germline): LGHNT, FRNRAP. V shed 2 bases and J shed 7 bases, with 20 bases lying between them. The CDR3 is made up of 16 amino acids. CDR3 in DNA: TGTGCTAGTGGTTTGCGATTTGGCAGGGGAAGTGGTGGCTACACCTTC. This translates into CASGLRFGRGSGGYTF.

This clonotype was recorded a few times. The V gene is TRBV30, the J gene TRBJ1-1, with D hard to call. CDR1 is GTSNPN and CDR2 is SVGIG in the germline V gene (reference sequence). The CDR3 contains 13 residues. V shed 0 bases and J shed 1 base, with 6 bases lying between them. The CDR3 reads CAWSVAENTEAFF. The CDR3 nucleotides are TGTGCCTGGAGTGTAGCAGAGAACACTGAAGCTTTCTTT.